This T cell receptor beta chain was captured in a study of cytomegalovirus exposure and HLA in healthy donors (TCRdb year 2017). Looking at the study overall: In an earlier analysis of 587 of the donors, 250 to 350 Gb of sequence data and 117 million unique TCR beta sequences from 180 million or so T cells were reported. To decide whether each TCR beta V gene segment behaved as functional or pseudogenic, an earlier analysis of approximately 590 of the donors relied on high-throughput TCR beta sequencing. The study aimed to test whether cataloging public T cell receptors could reveal signatures of past pathogen exposure. In a later analysis, previously published TCR beta repertoires from 550 to 750 donors were re-analyzed and high-resolution HLA genotyping was added so that TCR occurrence patterns could be studied. A later genetic analysis took genome-wide SNP genotypes for about three fifths of the 666 donors and used that subset as a discovery cohort. All discovery cohort repertoires had been generated using a single sequencing platform. An early release that covered roughly 600 HLA-typed donors contained about 290 gigabases of sequencing data and 70 million to 100 million unique TCR sequences. Donor age, sex, ethnicity and CMV serostatus were collected together with the repertoire data. Using immunosequencing, the study profiled T cell repertoires from some 670 subjects and related those repertoires to cytomegalovirus serostatus. Along with the approximately 670-subject first cohort, a separate validation cohort of over a hundred different subjects was used. Class I and class II HLA loci were covered by the typing at four-digit resolution. Rather than using new phenotypic data, the later analysis identified candidate immune exposures from TCR beta sequences and from how often those sequences occurred across donors. Across approximately 400 genotyped donors of the cohort, an average of about 250,000 unique TCR beta nucleotide sequences per donor were sequenced, and around 20% of those sequences were non-productive. Roughly five DR-DQ haplotypes were treated as single units for association and clustering because of strong linkage in the cohort. Typing coverage varied by locus: roughly 629-640 donors for A, B, C, DRB1 and DQB1; roughly 500 for DQA1; about 600 for DPA1; 400 to 480 for DPB1. The study combined high-throughput TCR immunosequencing, statistical association of individual TCRs with disease status, and machine learning to predict cytomegalovirus infection status. Among the roughly 410 genotyped donors, around 81% belonged to the genetic ancestry cluster associated with self-reported Caucasian donors. Overall study outcomes, separate from this receptor: When HLA alleles, especially DR and DQ, strongly co-occurred, attributing TCR associations to individual alleles was difficult. A cluster of highly shared sequence variants was judged likely to be a technical artifact of the sequencing pipeline. Immune exposure information for the cohort was limited to CMV serostatus. A later analysis found that HLA-associated TCR beta chains were more clonally expanded and had lower generation probabilities than equally common non-associated chains. In both the original and validation cohorts, the classifier was reported to diagnose cytomegalovirus status with high specificity and sensitivity. While some public TCRs were present in many individuals, most TCR sequences turned up only very rarely across donors. In a later analysis, several top co-occurrence clusters were reported to appear linked to parvovirus B19, influenza, CMV and Epstein-Barr virus. Presence/absence analyses assumed roughly uniform sequencing depth across donors, an assumption that may not hold. Linkage disequilibrium might explain the correlated functional status among segregating V segments, but an unknown experimental factor could not be excluded. Some IMGT-functional V segments, including TRBV6-2 and TRBV6-3, could not be distinguished by the 87-base-pair reads and were therefore excluded. Broadly in line with IMGT annotations, most TCR beta V segments showed up in productive rearrangements about 87% or about 30% of the time in an earlier analysis of several hundred of the donors. An association between a missense DCLRE1C variant and V-gene and J-gene trimming of TCR beta chains was found in a later genetic analysis and replicated in an independent cohort. According to a later analysis, TCR association rates differed among HLA loci, with DRB1 alleles showing the most associated TCRs and HLA-C alleles showing the fewest. The cohort was sequenced for TCR beta chains only, and without alpha or paired-chain data the features that could be detected were limited. The authors suggested that the approach could potentially be extended to other disease states and immunological phenotypes. Because counts were too low, 15 to 20 rarely observed V segments, including chromosome 9 orphons, were left out of the earlier analysis of 500 to 650 of the donors. Specific HLA alleles were associated with 15,000 to 20,000 TCR beta sequences at a false discovery rate of 0.05 in a later analysis. Most CMV-associated TCR beta chains appeared to be HLA-restricted in a later analysis, and the HLA associations seemed to be driven largely by CMV exposure. In vitro tests confirmed that a few of the cytomegalovirus-associated TCR beta chains recognize cytomegalovirus antigens. A total of fewer than 200 TCR beta chains were listed by the study as associated with cytomegalovirus. Because HLA typing was missing for some donors at each locus, association tests included only the typed subset. A further reported finding was that TCR beta sequences accurately predicted the HLA-A and HLA-B alleles for most subjects in the first cohort. According to a later genetic analysis, donors in an Asian-associated ancestry cluster had fewer N-insertions in productive TCRs than the roughly 670-donor mean.

The cohort consisted of more than 650 healthy bone marrow donors. All cohort members were sampled while nominally healthy, although unrecorded immune exposures were likely present. The donor tested CMV seronegative, placing the donor among the 300 to 450 seronegative members of the cohort. A peripheral blood sample was collected from each donor, and TCR beta sequencing was performed on peripheral blood mononuclear cells. The Qiagen DNeasy Blood Extraction Kit was used to extract genomic DNA from the blood cell samples. This clone occurred a few times. Its antigen is not yet known. Base quality data are lacking; no much larger clone is found one base away. The library was generated by the immunoSEQ multiplex PCR assay. For the multiplex PCR, a mixture combining 60 forward primers for TCR Vbeta segments and 13 reverse primers for TCR Jbeta segments was used. Amplification of the CDR3 region of rearranged TCR beta genes was performed with a multiplex PCR assay on genomic DNA. The Illumina HiSeq System was used to sequence the amplified TCR beta libraries as 87-base-pair reads. The authors processed their data as follows. A later analysis counted approximately 84 million unique TCR beta chains across the 666 repertoires, and roughly 11 million of these chains were shared by at least two donors. Raw reads were error-corrected and collapsed into unique sequences with a nearest-neighbor algorithm that merged closely related sequences to remove PCR and sequencing errors. To assign V, D and J gene segments, CDR3 sequences were aligned to IMGT reference sequences. Each retained sequence needed at least a six-nucleotide match to both a V gene segment and a J gene segment. A rearrangement was called productive if the CDR3 had no stop codons and remained in frame with V and J, and every other rearrangement was called non-productive. CDR3 was defined according to IMGT convention as the region running from the second conserved V-encoded cysteine to the conserved J-encoded phenylalanine. In an earlier analysis of approximately 590 of the donors, sequences lacking an unambiguous match to a single V gene segment were excluded. An earlier analysis of around 600 of the donors classified V segments as functional when productive rearrangements were above 56.7% and as segregating when the standard deviation between donors was above 5%. To diagnose cytomegalovirus status from the catalog of TCR beta chain sequences, a statistical classification framework was built. In a later analysis, TCR nucleotide sequences were compared against IMGT/GENE-DB human TR gene sequences so that V and J genes could be assigned. A later analysis assigned CDR3 sequences and most-parsimonious VDJ recombination scenarios with the TCRdist pipeline. In a later analysis, each TCR beta chain was defined by its CDR3 amino acid sequence together with its V-gene family, and reads without a unique V-gene family were excluded. As a way to deal with suspected cross-contamination and a sequencing artifact, a later analysis dropped 450 to 600 nucleotide sequences that were highly shared and had low generation probability. A later analysis calculated a clonal expansion index for each public chain from normalized within-repertoire ranks of inferred template counts. In a later analysis, generation probabilities were computed using a VDJ recombination model fitted to out-of-frame rearrangements, and the results were checked against IGoR. In a later analysis, TCR-TCR, TCR-HLA and TCR-CMV co-occurrence was scored with hypergeometric tests, and a repertoire-size bias correction was applied to TCR pairs. In a later analysis, false discovery rates were estimated by permuting HLA or CMV assignments 20 times. In a later analysis, co-occurring TCRs were grouped with DBSCAN, and TCRdist sequence similarity was added when clustering was performed within HLA-allele-positive subsets. Repertoires with fewer than 30,000 or more than 120,000 public chains were left out of co-occurrence clustering, as were five repertoires with anomalous nucleotide sharing. The source is immuneACCESS, and TCRdb retained only in-frame sequences with V and J called. Part of the clones is not carried over; for the studies checked, unresolved V genes explain less than half of this, and the remainder is unexplained. V and J calls and clone size are copied from that table; D and trimming were computed from the DNA. Within this sample are 200,000 to 250,000 clones, with roughly 70% of them counted one time only. Under 2% of the sample lies in the top ten.

CDR1 and CDR2 are read off the germline V gene (reference sequence) as LNHDA and SQIVND. Relative to germline, V is missing 7 bases and J is missing 2 bases, with 8 bases of the junction outside any gene match. Inclusive of the bounding cysteine and phenylalanine, the CDR3 is 15 residues long. Just the 45-base CDR3 DNA is kept, in frame starting at base 1. The receptor was derived from a woman aged 30 to 39 in good health and CMV-seronegative. The specimen was PBMCs. The chain employs TRBV19 and TRBJ1-5; TRBD1 matches 7 bases in the middle. The CDR3 reads CASISQGDGNQPQHF. The nucleotide sequence reads as follows: TGTGCCAGTATCTCCCAGGGGGATGGCAATCAGCCCCAGCATTTT.